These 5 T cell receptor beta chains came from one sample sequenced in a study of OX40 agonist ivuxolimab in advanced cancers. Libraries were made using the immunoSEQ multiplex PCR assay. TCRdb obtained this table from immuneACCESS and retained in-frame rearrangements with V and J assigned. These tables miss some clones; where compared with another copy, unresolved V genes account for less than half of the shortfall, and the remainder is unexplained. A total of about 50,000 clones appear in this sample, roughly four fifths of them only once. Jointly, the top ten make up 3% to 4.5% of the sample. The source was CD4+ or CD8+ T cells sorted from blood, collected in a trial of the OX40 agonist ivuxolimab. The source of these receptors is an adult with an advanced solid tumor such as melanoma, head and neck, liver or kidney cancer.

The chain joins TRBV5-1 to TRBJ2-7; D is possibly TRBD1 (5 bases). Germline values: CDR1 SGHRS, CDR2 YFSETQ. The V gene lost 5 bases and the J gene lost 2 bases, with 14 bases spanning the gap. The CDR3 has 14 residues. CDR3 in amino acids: CASSESPRAYEQYF. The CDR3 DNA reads TGCGCCAGCAGTGAGTCCCCCAGGGCCTACGAGCAGTACTTC.

CDR3 region: CASSEEGDSSYNEQFF. CDR3 bases: TGTGCCAGCAGTGAAGAGGGAGACAGCTCCTACAATGAGCAGTTCTTC. The V gene is TRBV25-1, the J gene TRBJ2-1; D is tentatively TRBD1 or TRBD2 (5 bases each). This CDR3 is built from 16 residues. V shed 2 bases and J shed 0 bases, with 11 bases lying between them. CDR1 MGHDK and CDR2 SYGVNS come from the germline V gene.

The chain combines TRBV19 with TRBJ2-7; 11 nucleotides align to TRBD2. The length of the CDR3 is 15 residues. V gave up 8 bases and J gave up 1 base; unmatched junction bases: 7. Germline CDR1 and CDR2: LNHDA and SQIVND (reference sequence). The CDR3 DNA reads TGTGCCAGTTCCTTTAGCGGGGGGGCGTCCTACGAGCAGTACTTC. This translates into CASSFSGGASYEQYF.

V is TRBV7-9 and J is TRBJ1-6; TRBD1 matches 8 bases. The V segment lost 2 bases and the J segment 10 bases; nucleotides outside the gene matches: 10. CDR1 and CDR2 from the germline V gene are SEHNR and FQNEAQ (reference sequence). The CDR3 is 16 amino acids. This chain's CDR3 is CASSLSPDREGSPLHF. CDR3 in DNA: TGTGCCAGCAGCTTAAGCCCGGACAGGGAGGGATCACCCCTCCACTTT.

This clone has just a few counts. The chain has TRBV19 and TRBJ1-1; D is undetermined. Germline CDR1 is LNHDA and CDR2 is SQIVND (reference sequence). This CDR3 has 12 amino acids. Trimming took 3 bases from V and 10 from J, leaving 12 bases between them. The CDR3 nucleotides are TGTGCCAGTAGTATTTCTTGGCTCCCAGCTTTCTTT. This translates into CASSISWLPAFF.